This T cell receptor (beta chain) was identified in a study of blood T cell repertoires in COVID-19. TCRdb's copy holds only in-frame clones and misses some; the assay was immunoSEQ multiplex PCR. The sample has roughly 180,000 clones, roughly four fifths seen once; the top ten hold 9.5% to 11%. Germline CDR1 SGHAT, CDR2 FQNNGV. Trimming cost V 4 bases and J 9 bases; bases outside gene matches: 12. CDR3 length equals 15 residues. The clonotype comes from a woman in her forties with COVID-19, enrolled during active disease. The rearrangement links TRBV11-2 to TRBJ2-1, with TRBD2 identical over 7 bases. The source material was peripheral blood. CDR3 DNA: TGTGCCAGCAGCTCCGTGAACGGCCTAGCGGTTGAGCAGTTCTTC. Its protein is CASSSVNGLAVEQFF.